This is a list of T cell receptor beta chains from one sample in a study of cytomegalovirus exposure and HLA in healthy donors. Some clones are missing from TCRdb's copy, which holds only in-frame ones; the method was immunoSEQ multiplex PCR. Of some 110,000 clones listed, less than 90% are singletons. The sample was PBMCs. The receptors originated from a man between 18 and 29 years old in good health and CMV-seropositive. Both conserved end residues are part of each CDR3. A D gene is named only where the DNA matches it firmly. Part of the rows lack a size; the others show once, few, many or a class for expanded clones.

d_gene | j_gene | v_gene | abundance | CDR3aa | CDR3nt
- | TRBJ1-5 | TRBV19 | - | CASSIPRENQPQHF | TGTGCCAGTAGTATTCCCCGGGAGAATCAGCCCCAGCATTTT
- | TRBJ1-1 | TRBV7-9 | - | CASSFSDTEAFF | TGTGCCAGCAGCTTCAGTGACACTGAAGCTTTCTTT
- | TRBJ1-6 | TRBV19 | - | CASSMAGVNSPLHF | TGTGCCAGTAGTATGGCCGGGGTCAATTCACCCCTCCACTTT
- | TRBJ1-4 | TRBV5-1 | - | CASSYGQGATNEKLFF | TGCGCCAGCAGCTATGGTCAGGGTGCAACTAATGAAAAACTGTTTTTT
TRBD1 | TRBJ1-2 | TRBV5-1 | - | CASSLAGTGGEGYTF | TGCGCCAGCAGCTTGGCGGGGACAGGGGGCGAAGGCTACACCTTC
TRBD1 | TRBJ1-4 | TRBV7-6 | - | CASSPGTGTAELFF | TGTGCCAGCAGCCCCGGGACAGGGACGGCGGAACTGTTTTTT
- | TRBJ1-1 | TRBV18 | - | CASSSTGNTEAFF | TGTGCCAGCTCATCGACTGGGAACACTGAAGCTTTCTTT
- | TRBJ2-1 | TRBV6-6 | - | CASSQYNEQFF | TGTGCCAGCAGCCAGTACAATGAGCAGTTCTTC
- | TRBJ1-4 | TRBV5-1 | - | CASSLNSPNEKLFF | TGCGCCAGCAGCTTGAACAGCCCGAATGAAAAACTGTTTTTT
TRBD1 | TRBJ1-6 | TRBV9 | - | CASSVGSTGVSPLHF | TGTGCCAGCAGCGTAGGTAGCACAGGGGTGTCACCCCTCCACTTT
- | TRBJ2-2 | TRBV4-1 | - | CASSQSSRDTGELFF | TGCGCCAGCAGCCAATCTTCCAGGGACACCGGGGAGCTGTTTTTT
- | TRBJ1-2 | TRBV30 | - | CAWSTGSGYTF | TGTGCCTGGAGTACAGGGAGTGGCTACACCTTC
TRBD1 | TRBJ1-3 | TRBV5-6 | - | CASSPGQGDTIYF | TGTGCCAGCAGCCCGGGACAGGGGGACACCATATATTTT
TRBD1 | TRBJ2-2 | TRBV5-1 | - | CASSLRQGAGELFF | TGCGCCAGCAGCCTGCGCCAGGGGGCCGGGGAGCTGTTTTTT
- | TRBJ1-2 | TRBV7-9 | - | CASSFAGVGYGYTF | TGTGCCAGCAGCTTTGCCGGCGTGGGCTACGGCTACACCTTC
- | TRBJ1-5 | TRBV19 | - | CATSRRSNQPQHF | TGTGCCACAAGCCGCCGTAGCAATCAGCCCCAGCATTTT
TRBD2 | TRBJ2-3 | TRBV4-1 | - | CASRTSASTDTQYF | TGCGCCAGCAGGACTAGCGCTTCCACAGATACGCAGTATTTT
TRBD2 | TRBJ2-2 | TRBV7-8 | - | CASSLFGLAGNTGELFF | TGTGCCAGCAGCTTGTTTGGACTAGCGGGGAACACCGGGGAGCTGTTTTTT
- | TRBJ1-6 | TRBV2 | - | CASSVVGSYNSPLHF | TGTGCCAGCAGTGTGGTCGGCTCCTATAATTCACCCCTCCACTTT
- | TRBJ1-1 | TRBV5-1 | - | CASSQTLGQVAPQNTEAFF | TGCGCCAGCAGCCAGACTCTGGGGCAGGTGGCACCTCAGAACACTGAAGCTTTCTTT
TRBD1 | TRBJ1-1 | TRBV11-2 | - | CASSPWDRGSNTEAFF | TGTGCCAGCAGCCCTTGGGACAGGGGATCGAACACTGAAGCTTTCTTT
TRBD1 | TRBJ1-5 | TRBV30 | once | CAWSGRGTGLFGSNQPQHF | TGTGCCTGGAGTGGGCGCGGGACAGGCCTATTCGGGAGCAATCAGCCCCAGCATTTT
TRBD1 | TRBJ1-2 | TRBV9 | - | CASTSGTGASGYTF | TGTGCCAGCACCTCCGGGACAGGAGCTTCCGGCTACACCTTC
- | TRBJ1-2 | TRBV4-3 | - | CASSQERSGYGYTF | TGCGCCAGCAGCCAAGAAAGGTCAGGCTATGGCTACACCTTC
- | TRBJ1-4 | TRBV4-1 | once | CASSATGSEKLFF | TGCGCCAGCAGCGCCACAGGGAGCGAAAAACTGTTTTTT
- | TRBJ2-6 | TRBV6-6 | - | CASSAGHTGANVLTF | TGTGCCAGCAGTGCCGGACATACTGGGGCCAACGTCCTGACTTTC
- | TRBJ2-3 | TRBV10-1 | few | CASSHRGTVVTDTQYF | TGCGCCAGCTCCCATCGGGGGACAGTTGTGACAGATACGCAGTATTTT
- | TRBJ1-3 | TRBV7-9 | - | CASSNRRGNTIYF | TGTGCCAGCAGCAACAGGCGCGGAAACACCATATATTTT
- | TRBJ2-2 | TRBV19 | - | CAAGGRGTGELFF | TGTGCCGCCGGAGGGAGGGGGACCGGGGAGCTGTTTTTT
TRBD1 | TRBJ2-5 | TRBV5-4 | - | CASSLKGTGQETQYF | TGTGCCAGCAGCTTGAAGGGGACAGGGCAAGAGACCCAGTACTTC
TRBD1 | TRBJ1-6 | TRBV18 | - | CASSPLTPGQGLSPLHF | TGTGCCAGCTCACCGCTAACTCCGGGACAGGGGTTGTCACCCCTCCACTTT
- | TRBJ2-5 | TRBV27 | - | CASTPGIQETQYF | TGTGCCAGCACCCCAGGGATTCAAGAGACCCAGTACTTC
- | TRBJ2-3 | TRBV19 | - | CASTPRLWVGEDTQYF | TGTGCCAGTACCCCCAGACTGTGGGTAGGGGAAGATACGCAGTATTTT
- | TRBJ1-4 | TRBV11-2 | - | CASSLGERNGNEKLFF | TGTGCCAGCAGCTTAGGGGAGCGAAACGGGAATGAAAAACTGTTTTTT
TRBD1 | TRBJ2-3 | TRBV14 | - | CASSTPTGSLRDTQYF | TGTGCCAGCAGCACCCCGACAGGGAGTCTTCGGGATACGCAGTATTTT
TRBD1 | TRBJ1-3 | TRBV30 | - | CAWRQGPGNTIYF | TGTGCCTGGCGACAGGGCCCTGGAAACACCATATATTTT
TRBD1 | TRBJ1-2 | TRBV4-2 | few | CASSQETGGAGGYTF | TGTGCCAGCAGCCAAGAGACAGGGGGGGCTGGAGGCTACACCTTC
- | TRBJ2-7 | TRBV4-3 | - | CASSQERGGGYEQYF | TGCGCCAGCAGCCAAGAGAGGGGGGGAGGCTACGAGCAGTACTTC
TRBD1 | TRBJ2-7 | TRBV5-1 | - | CASTTGTATGEQYF | TGCGCCAGCACAACGGGGACAGCGACCGGCGAGCAGTACTTC
- | TRBJ1-3 | TRBV7-2 | - | CASSLGGADSGNTIYF | TGTGCCAGCAGCTTAGGAGGAGCCGACTCTGGAAACACCATATATTTT
- | TRBJ1-6 | TRBV2 | - | CASSAGYFSYNSPLHF | TGTGCCAGCAGCGCCGGGTACTTCTCCTATAATTCACCCCTCCACTTT